What follows are 15 T cell receptor beta chains derived from one specimen sequenced in a study of spatial heterogeneity in lung cancer. General observations from the study: Expanded intratumoral alpha and beta TCR counts tracked tumor mutation counts.

This sample's time point: sample taken at primary tumor resection. No antigen is known for these receptors. TCRdb re-called the 5' RACE reads with MiXCR, one entry per CDR3 protein. The top ten hold over 9.5% of the sample, which has about 10,000 distinct CDR3 sequences, approximately 6.3% seen once. The material sequenced was lung tumor tissue, taken at surgery. These receptors were obtained from a male donor with early-stage non-small cell lung cancer.

Comment on this clonotype: For a library built for alpha chains, this beta chain is a stray read; little rests on its size. This chain links TRBV7-7 with TRBJ2-3; perhaps TRBD2 as D (7 bases). CDR3 length: 16 residues. Between the trimmed V and J ends, which lost 2 bases and 0 bases, there was a span of 12 bases. The germline gives CDR1 SSHAT, CDR2 FNYEAQ (reference sequence). The CDR3 DNA is TGTGCCAGCAGCTTAAGGCGGGGGCGGAGCACAGATACGCAGTATTTT. Its translation: CASSLRRGRSTDTQYF.

This clonotype was recorded many times. The library was built for alpha chains, so this beta chain is an off-target read and its size means little. The genes are TRBV4-1 and TRBJ2-7, with TRBD1 identical over 9 bases. The J segment lost 3 bases and the V segment lost 2 bases, leaving 5 bases of the junction unmatched. Per germline, CDR1 MGHRA and CDR2 YSYEKL. The CDR3 contains 15 residues. Here the CDR3 DNA reads TGCGCCAGCAGCCAAACCGGGACAGGGTTCTACGAGCAGTACTTC. It is translated as CASSQTGTGFYEQYF.

This clonotype was counted many times. This beta chain represents an off-target read in a library built for alpha chains; its size is of limited meaning. CDR3 sequence reads: CASSLLGMNEKLFF. Here the CDR3 DNA reads TGCGCCAGCAGCTTACTTGGTATGAATGAAAAACTGTTTTTT. J is TRBJ1-4 and V is TRBV5-1; no clear D. The CDR3 runs to 14 residues. The V gene lost 2 bases and the J gene lost 5 bases, with 10 bases spanning the gap. Per the germline V gene, CDR1 is SGHRS and CDR2 is YFSETQ.

This clonotype was observed at least ten times. This beta chain is an unintended read in a library built for alpha chains; its size means little. Here the CDR3 DNA reads TGCAGTGTTCAGGGGCCTAGCACCGGGGAGCTGTTTTTT. It yields the protein CSVQGPSTGELFF. J is TRBJ2-2 and V is TRBV20-1, with D maybe TRBD1 (6 bases). This CDR3 contains 13 residues. V was clipped by 7 bases and J by 4 bases, with 13 bases between them. Per the germline V gene, CDR1 is DFQATT and CDR2 is SNEGSKA (reference sequence).

This clonotype was observed at least ten times. The library was prepared for alpha chains; this beta chain is a stray read, so its frequency means little. The gene calls are TRBV28 and TRBJ2-5; the match to TRBD1 covers 9 bases. The CDR3 runs to 14 residues. V lost 6 bases to trimming and J lost 4 bases; unmatched junction nucleotides: 6. Germline values: CDR1 MDHEN, CDR2 SYDVKM. CDR3 bases: TGTGCCAGCAGACCCAACAGGGGGCGAGAGACCCAGTACTTC. As protein: CASRPNRGRETQYF.

Many counts were recorded for this clonotype. Because the library targeted alpha chains, this beta chain is an off-target read whose size means little. The chain recombines TRBV7-6 with TRBJ2-7, with D possibly called TRBD1 or TRBD2 (5 bases each). The germline V gene has CDR1 SGHVS and CDR2 FNYEAQ. V was trimmed by 1 base and J by 3 bases, leaving 10 bases between them. CDR3 size: 14 residues. The CDR3 region is CASSLGGAGYEQYV. The CDR3 DNA is TGTGCCAGCAGCTTAGGAGGGGCGGGCTACGAGCAGTACGTC.

This clonotype was seen many times. Found in a library prepared for alpha chains, this beta chain is an off-target read, and its abundance has little meaning. The chain uses TRBV18 and TRBJ2-3; 10 bases are a match to TRBD2. The junction had 1 base not matched to a gene; V was cut back by 2 bases and J by 2 bases. Germline V gene sequence: CDR1 KGHSH, CDR2 LQKENI. The CDR3 extends over 15 amino acids. CDR3 DNA sequence: TGTGCCAGCTCACCAAGCGGGAGGGCCACAGATACGCAGTATTTT. Amino acid sequence: CASSPSGRATDTQYF. Using reference TRBV18 and TRBJ2-3 for the parts outside the CDR3, the full variable domain is NAGVMQNPRHLVRRRGQEARLRCSPMKGHSHVYWYRQLPEEGLKFMVYLQKENIIDESGMPKERFSAEFPKEGPSILRIQQVVRGDSAAYFCASSPSGRATDTQYFGPGTRLTVL.

This clonotype occurred many times. This beta chain is off target for a library built for alpha chains, so its abundance means little. The rearrangement links TRBV20-1 to TRBJ2-3; 12 bases match TRBD2. The V gene end was trimmed by 5 bases and the J gene end by 3 bases; junction bases not matched to a gene: 3. Germline CDR1 is DFQATT and CDR2 is SNEGSKA (reference sequence). The CDR3 contains 14 residues. The CDR3 here is CSAPTSGGTDTQYF. The DNA of the CDR3 is TGCAGTGCTCCGACTAGCGGGGGAACAGATACGCAGTATTTT.

This clonotype was found a few times. The library was designed around alpha chains, so this beta chain is a stray read whose abundance carries little weight. The genes are TRBV27 and TRBJ2-4; D unresolved. Germline-derived CDR1 and CDR2 are MNHEY and SMNVEV (reference sequence). The V end was cut by 3 bases, the J end by 0 bases, with 12 bases between. The CDR3 totals 16 residues. CDR3 nucleotide sequence: TGTGCCAGCAGTTTTGAGGCAAGACTAGCCAAAAACATTCAGTACTTC. Protein product: CASSFEARLAKNIQYF.

This clonotype appeared many times. This beta chain turned up in a library designed for alpha chains; as an off-target read, its abundance says little. This chain joins TRBV3-1 and TRBJ1-1; D not certain. The CDR3 consists of 13 residues. The germline V gene has CDR1 LGHDT and CDR2 YNNKEL (reference sequence). V was pared by 1 base and J by 7 bases, with 10 bases between. The CDR3: CASSQGVMGEAFF. In nucleotides, the CDR3 is TGTGCCAGCAGCCAAGGAGTGATGGGTGAAGCTTTCTTT. The whole variable domain, filled in from reference TRBV3-1 and TRBJ1-1, reads DTAVSQTPKYLVTQMGNDKSIKCEQNLGHDTMYWYKQDSKKFLKIMFSYNNKELIINETVPNRFSPKSPDKAHLNLHINSLELGDSAVYFCASSQGVMGEAFFGQGTRLTVV.

This clonotype is categorized as medium-sized. Being off target in a library aimed at alpha chains, this beta chain has a size of little meaning. The chain employs TRBV15 and TRBJ2-1; TRBD1 is a possible D gene (6 bases). This CDR3 is 16 amino acids long. Germline-derived CDR1 and CDR2 are LNHNV and YYDKDF (reference sequence). The germline V and J ends were trimmed by 0 bases and 1 base, with 10 bases remaining between them. CDR3 region: CATSRDRGYSYNEQFF. CDR3 nucleotides: TGTGCCACCAGCAGAGATAGGGGGTATTCCTACAATGAGCAGTTCTTC.

This clonotype was counted at least ten times. This beta chain is off target for a library built for alpha chains, so its abundance means little. The chain links TRBV19 to TRBJ1-5, with 8 nucleotides matching TRBD1. Trimming removed 11 bases from V and 4 bases from J; junction bases left unmatched: 10. This CDR3 has 14 amino acids. The germline V gene has CDR1 LNHDA and CDR2 SQIVND (reference sequence). CDR3 region: CAGGGQGRNQPQHF. The CDR3 coding sequence is TGTGCCGGGGGAGGACAGGGTAGAAATCAGCCCCAGCATTTT.

This clonotype was found many times. In a library made to pick up alpha chains, this beta chain is a stray read with a size that means little. The chain couples TRBV7-2 to TRBJ2-3; D not resolved. With 2 bases removed from V and 4 bases from J, the gap between germline ends came to 13 bases. Germline assignment: CDR1 SGHTA and CDR2 FQGNSA. This CDR3 comprises 15 residues. The CDR3 DNA sequence: TGTGCCAGCAGCTTATATGTGGGGTGGGCAGATACGCAGTATTTT. Protein sequence: CASSLYVGWADTQYF. Full variable domain (missing parts from reference TRBV7-2 and TRBJ2-3): GAGVSQSPSNKVTEKGKDVELRCDPISGHTALYWYRQSLGQGLEFLIYFQGNSAPDKSGLPSDRFSAERTGGSVSTLTIQRTQQEDSAVYLCASSLYVGWADTQYFGPGTRLTVL.

Comment on this clonotype: With the library built for alpha chains, this beta chain is off target and its frequency is not meaningful. The chain recombines TRBV25-1 with TRBJ2-5, with 7 bases matching TRBD1. The CDR3 loop spans 14 amino acids. After removal of 2 bases from V and 4 bases from J, the junction contained 4 bases not matched to a gene. Germline CDR1 MGHDK, CDR2 SYGVNS. The CDR3, as DNA: TGTGCCAGCAGTGAAACAGGGGTTCGAGAGACCCAGTACTTC. It yields the protein CASSETGVRETQYF.

This clonotype was counted at least ten times. A library prepared for alpha chains yielded this beta chain as an off-target read; its size is of little meaning. The chain has TRBV11-2 and TRBJ2-1, with 8 positions matching TRBD2. Germline V gives CDR1 SGHAT, CDR2 FQNNGV. Losses at the gene ends were 5 bases for V and 2 bases for J; bases not matched to a gene: 5. The CDR3 spans 15 residues. The CDR3 region is CASSEIAGPYNEQFF. In DNA, the CDR3 is TGTGCCAGCAGCGAGATAGCGGGGCCCTACAATGAGCAGTTCTTC. The whole variable domain, remainder taken from reference TRBV11-2 and TRBJ2-1, is EAGVAQSPRYKIIEKRQSVAFWCNPISGHATLYWYQQILGQGPKLLIQFQNNGVVDDSQLPKDRFSAERLKGVDSTLKIQPAKLEDSAVYLCASSEIAGPYNEQFFGPGTRLTVL.